The 10 T cell receptor beta chains below all came from one sample that was sequenced in a study of beta chain features in type 1 diabetes (dated by TCRdb to between 2018 and 2020). The method behind the library was the immunoSEQ multiplex PCR assay. The High Capacity cDNA Reverse Transcription Kit was used to reverse transcribe all of the isolated RNA, meaning that expressed TCRB transcripts were what got sequenced. TCRdb obtained this table from immuneACCESS and retained in-frame rearrangements with V and J assigned. These tables miss some clones; where compared with another copy, unresolved V genes account for less than half of the shortfall, and the remainder is unexplained. Across this sample there are 350,000 to 450,000 clones, with about 14% seen only once. Around 0.039% of the sample is held by the ten biggest clonotypes. Sample: naive CD4+ T cells from blood. In the paper's terms, the cell subset or site label means: true naive CD4+ T cells. These TCRs come from a man younger than 45 in good health.

In its sample, this clone was seen a few times. The V call is TRBV5-4, the J call TRBJ2-1; the match to TRBD2 covers 8 bases. Trimming took 1 base from V and 1 from J; bases not matched to a gene: 4. Looked up from germline, CDR1 is SGHNT and CDR2 is YYREEE (reference sequence). The CDR3 runs 16 residues. The CDR3 is CASSLRGTRSYNEQFF. The CDR3, as DNA: TGTGCCAGCAGCTTGAGGGGGACTAGGTCCTACAATGAGCAGTTCTTC.

This sequence joins TRBV11-3 and TRBJ2-1; D unresolved. V lost 6 bases, J lost 7 bases, and 7 bases lay in between. CDR1 is SGHNT, CDR2 YENEEA, per germline. This CDR3 comprises 11 residues. The CDR3 protein is CASSQSNEQFF. As DNA, the CDR3 is TGTGCCAGCAGTCAATCGAATGAGCAGTTCTTC. The variable domain in full, with the rest retrieved from reference TRBV11-3 and TRBJ2-1, is EAGVVQSPRYKIIEKKQPVAFWCNPISGHNTLYWYLQNLGQGPELLIRYENEEAVDDSQLPKDRFSAERLKGVDSTLKIQPAELGDSAVYLCASSQSNEQFFGPGTRLTVL.

This clone was counted a few times. V usage is TRBV9 and J usage is TRBJ2-3; 10 bases match TRBD2. Trimming cost V 4 bases and J 4 bases; bases outside gene matches: 9. This CDR3 contains 16 residues. The germline V gene encodes CDR1 SGDLS and CDR2 YYNGEE. The CDR3 spells CASSSGLAKHSDTQYF. CDR3 DNA: TGTGCCAGCAGCTCGGGACTAGCGAAGCACTCAGATACGCAGTATTTT.

This chain uses TRBV14 with TRBJ2-3, with 7 bases identical to TRBD2. The CDR3 is 17 residues long. CDR1 SGHDN and CDR2 FVKESK come from the germline V gene. V was pared by 2 bases and J by 0 bases, with 8 bases of the junction left unmatched. The CDR3 protein is CASSQFMQGGSTDTQYF. The CDR3, as DNA: TGTGCCAGCAGCCAATTTATGCAGGGAGGGAGCACAGATACGCAGTATTTT.

CDR3 in amino acids: CASSLGGFGTDTQYF. The CDR3 nucleotides are TGTGCCAGCAGCTTGGGGGGCTTCGGCACAGATACGCAGTATTTT. The gene calls are TRBV9 and TRBJ2-3; perhaps D is TRBD1 or TRBD2 (6 bases each). Trimming removed 4 bases from V and 1 base from J, with 13 bases in between. The CDR3 runs to 15 residues. From germline, CDR1 is SGDLS and CDR2 YYNGEE.

For the CDR3, the DNA is TGTGCCAGCAGCCCCCCTCGAGGGGTCACTGAAGCTTTCTTT. Amino acids: CASSPPRGVTEAFF. The chain employs TRBV13 and TRBJ1-1; tentative D call: TRBD1 (5 bases). Germline assignment: CDR1 PRHDT and CDR2 FYEKMQ (reference sequence). Trimming shortened V by 5 bases and J by 4 bases, and 14 bases separated the two germline ends. There are 14 residues in the CDR3.

The chain recombines TRBV19 with TRBJ1-2; 9 nucleotides align to TRBD1. This CDR3 region has 13 residues. J lost 6 bases, V lost 6 bases, and 5 bases had no gene match. CDR1 LNHDA and CDR2 SQIVND come from the germline V gene (reference sequence). DNA of the CDR3: TGTGCCAGTAGGACTTGGACAGGGGATGGCTACACCTTC. This encodes CASRTWTGDGYTF.

The chain recombines TRBV19 with TRBJ1-2; 8 bases are shared with TRBD1. This CDR3 spans 13 amino acids. Per germline, CDR1 LNHDA and CDR2 SQIVND (reference sequence). The V segment lost 6 bases and the J segment 4 bases; nucleotides outside the gene matches: 4. Here the CDR3 reads CASSADRAYGYTF. The CDR3 DNA follows: TGTGCCAGTAGCGCGGACAGGGCCTATGGCTACACCTTC.

This clone was counted only a few times. J is TRBJ2-4 and V is TRBV11-2; 9 positions match TRBD1. Per germline, CDR1 SGHAT and CDR2 FQNNGV. The CDR3 contains 19 residues. The J segment lost 1 base and the V segment lost 4 bases, leaving 14 bases of the junction unmatched. The CDR3 sequence is CASSSPGQGPQSAKNIQYF. In DNA, the CDR3 is TGTGCCAGCAGCTCACCGGGACAGGGTCCCCAGTCGGCCAAAAACATTCAGTACTTC. The variable domain in full, completed from reference TRBV11-2 and TRBJ2-4, reads EAGVAQSPRYKIIEKRQSVAFWCNPISGHATLYWYQQILGQGPKLLIQFQNNGVVDDSQLPKDRFSAERLKGVDSTLKIQPAKLEDSAVYLCASSSPGQGPQSAKNIQYFGAGTRLSVL.

There are a few counts of this clone. This chain uses TRBV2 with TRBJ1-5; a weak D match, TRBD1 (6 bases). V was cut by 6 bases and J by 6 bases, with 15 bases left in between. Germline CDR1 is SNHLY and CDR2 is FYNNEI. The CDR3 totals 14 residues. CDR3 residues: CASRGGRGSQPQHF. CDR3 coding DNA: TGTGCCAGCAGGGGAGGCAGGGGCAGTCAGCCCCAGCATTTT.